What follows are 28 T cell receptor beta chains derived from one specimen sequenced in a study of OX40 agonist ivuxolimab in advanced cancers. Measured with immunoSEQ multiplex PCR; TCRdb has only the in-frame clones, and not every one. The sample lists about 80,000 clones, about 83% occurring once. The input for sequencing was CD4+ or CD8+ T cells sorted from blood, taken in a trial of the OX40 agonist ivuxolimab. Source of these receptors: an adult with an advanced solid tumor such as melanoma, head and neck, liver or kidney cancer.

This chain uses TRBV10-2 with TRBJ2-3; the D gene is possibly TRBD2 (6 bases). The CDR3 extends over 16 amino acids. V was pared by 1 base and J by 5 bases, with 16 bases between. Per the germline V gene, CDR1 is WSHSY and CDR2 is SAAADI. The CDR3 reads CASSEWRRQGGDTQYF. The CDR3, as DNA: TGCGCCAGCAGTGAGTGGAGGCGGCAGGGAGGAGATACGCAGTATTTT.

This chain connects TRBV2 to TRBJ2-5; TRBD1 matches at 9 bases. The CDR3 length is 13 residues. J lost 6 bases, V lost 4 bases, and 3 bases had no gene match. CDR1 SNHLY and CDR2 FYNNEI come from the germline V gene. The CDR3 region is CASSGDREKTQYF. In DNA form, the CDR3 reads TGTGCCAGCAGTGGGGACAGGGAGAAGACCCAGTACTTC. Looking up the rest from reference TRBV2 and TRBJ2-5 gives the full variable domain: EPEVTQTPSHQVTQMGQEVILRCVPISNHLYFYWYRQILGQKVEFLVSFYNNEISEKSEIFDDQFSVERPDGSNFTLKIRSTKLEDSAMYFCASSGDREKTQYFGPGTRLLVL.

The rearrangement joins TRBV18 to TRBJ1-1; no reliable D call. CDR3 length: 15 amino acids. Germline V gene data show CDR1 as KGHSH and CDR2 as LQKENI. The V end was cut by 1 base, the J end by 2 bases, with 11 bases between. CDR3 bases: TGTGCCAGCTCACCACAGGAGGGCTTTAACACTGAAGCTTTCTTT. Translating gives CASSPQEGFNTEAFF.

V usage is TRBV6-4 and J usage is TRBJ2-4; D unresolved. CDR1 and CDR2 from the germline V gene are MRHNA and SNTAGT. The CDR3 is made up of 15 amino acids. CDR3: CERIGPPLWENIQYF. In DNA, the CDR3 is TGTGAGCGTATAGGACCGCCTCTCTGGGAAAACATTCAGTACTTC.

This clone came up a few times. The genes are TRBV5-4 and TRBJ2-1; 7 bases agree with TRBD2. CDR1 SGHNT and CDR2 YYREEE come from the germline V gene (reference sequence). V trimming: 4 bases; J trimming: 5 bases; junction bases outside the gene matches: 12. This CDR3 is built from 16 residues. CDR3 amino acids: CASSLPPGGSHNEQFF. The CDR3 DNA is TGTGCCAGCAGCCTTCCCCCCGGCGGGAGCCACAATGAGCAGTTCTTC.

The gene calls are TRBV29-1 and TRBJ2-1; 9 positions match TRBD1. Germline trimming cut 5 bases from V and 7 bases from J; bases unmatched to any gene: 9. CDR1 SQVTM and CDR2 ANQGSEA come from the germline V gene. There are 14 residues in the CDR3. The CDR3 DNA sequence: TGCAGCGTTCTAGGGACAGGGTCTGGAAATGAGCAGTTCTTC. This gives the protein CSVLGTGSGNEQFF.

Note on this clone: The same CDR3 is also encoded by other DNA sequences in this sample. This chain uses TRBV6-6 with TRBJ1-5; D unresolved. The CDR3 is made up of 15 amino acids. Germline CDR1 reads MNHNY; CDR2 reads SVGAGI (reference sequence). The germline V and J ends were trimmed by 0 bases and 1 base, with 7 bases remaining between them. CDR3 nucleotides: TGTGCCAGCAGTTACTCGAGGGAGAGCAATCAGCCCCAGCATTTT. Encoded protein: CASSYSRESNQPQHF.

J is TRBJ2-1 and V is TRBV5-6, with TRBD1 matching 7 bases. Germline lookup yields CDR1 SGHDT and CDR2 YYEEEE. The length of the CDR3 is 16 residues. J was trimmed by 4 bases and V by 4 bases; bases with no gene match: 11. DNA for the CDR3: TGTGCCAGCAGCGACCCCGGGGCAGGGGGATACAATGAGCAGTTCTTC. Translation: CASSDPGAGGYNEQFF.

The V call is TRBV5-6, the J call TRBJ1-2, with TRBD1 matching 7 bases. Germline values: CDR1 SGHDT, CDR2 YYEEEE. This CDR3 has 14 amino acids. Unmatched junction bases numbered 5, after V lost 4 bases and J lost 2 bases. CDR3 sequence reads: CASSGRDSNYGYTF. DNA of the CDR3: TGTGCCAGCAGCGGCAGGGACAGCAACTATGGCTACACCTTC.

The chain recombines TRBV6-5 with TRBJ2-5; TRBD2 matches at 14 bases. The DNA end is more similar to TRBJ2-7, so the J call may be wrong. Looked up from germline, CDR1 is MNHEY and CDR2 is SVGAGI. The CDR3 sequence is 15 residues long. Here the CDR3 reads CASSSTSGGAREQYF. The CDR3 nucleotides are TGTGCCAGCAGCTCGACTAGCGGGGGGGCCCGCGAGCAGTACTTC.

This clone was counted a single time. This specimen includes other DNA sequences encoding the same CDR3. The rearrangement joins TRBV12-5 to TRBJ1-2; tentatively, D is TRBD1 (5 bases). Germline V CDR1 and CDR2: LGHNT, FRNRAP. The CDR3 runs 13 residues. Trimming left V 8 bases short and J 5 bases short, with 15 bases between. Written as DNA, the CDR3 is TGTGCTAGTAATCGCGGGACTGATTATGGCTACACCTTC. It is translated as CASNRGTDYGYTF.

The chain links TRBV4-1 to TRBJ1-2; possibly TRBD1 for D (6 bases). Trimming pared 0 bases from V and 1 base from J, leaving 9 bases between. In germline, CDR1 is MGHRA, CDR2 YSYEKL. This CDR3 has 15 residues. CDR3 sequence: CASSQDGGRNYGYTF. CDR3 in DNA: TGCGCCAGCAGCCAAGACGGGGGGCGTAACTATGGCTACACCTTC.

The V and J genes are TRBV21-1 and TRBJ2-1; the DNA was not used to check the table's D call, TRBD2. TRBV21-1 is reported as a pseudogene. The length of the CDR3 is 14 residues. CDR3 nucleotide sequence: TGTGCCAGTTCCCCCGGGGTATCCTACAATGAGCAGTTCTTC. Protein product: CASSPGVSYNEQFF.

The chain links TRBV7-2 to TRBJ1-1, with D possibly matching TRBD1 (6 bases). The CDR3 contains 13 residues. Germline-derived CDR1 and CDR2 are SGHTA and FQGNSA. Trimming removed 3 bases at V and 5 bases at J, with 10 bases between. The CDR3 nucleotides read TGTGCCAGCAGCTTTCACAGGGAAACTGAAGCTTTCTTT. Protein product: CASSFHRETEAFF.

This sequence joins TRBV10-3 and TRBJ2-3; D remains ambiguous. Germline V gene sequence: CDR1 ENHRY, CDR2 SYGVKD. The ends were cut back, 0 bases at V and 0 bases at J, with 13 bases in the middle. The CDR3 extends over 17 amino acids. Here the CDR3 DNA reads TGTGCCATCAGTGAGTCGGTGGGCAGGCTTAGCACAGATACGCAGTATTTT. Encoded protein: CAISESVGRLSTDTQYF.

The chain is built from TRBV7-6 and TRBJ2-2, with D perhaps assigned TRBD1 or TRBD2 (5 bases each). The CDR3 sequence is 17 residues long. Germline CDR1 is SGHVS and CDR2 is FNYEAQ. V was shortened by 5 bases and J by 2 bases, with 18 bases between the two germline ends. This CDR3 is CASSPTPGTVNTGELFF. The CDR3 DNA reads TGTGCCAGCAGCCCGACTCCAGGGACGGTAAACACCGGGGAGCTGTTTTTT.

This chain uses TRBV28 with TRBJ1-1; D remains ambiguous. The CDR3 runs 13 residues. The germline gives CDR1 MDHEN, CDR2 SYDVKM. Trimming took 7 bases from V and 0 from J, leaving 9 bases between them. CDR3 protein: CASIPTVNTEAFF. CDR3 sequence (DNA): TGTGCCAGCATCCCGACCGTGAACACTGAAGCTTTCTTT.

The rearrangement joins TRBV10-3 to TRBJ2-6; 12 bases agree with TRBD1. V trimming: 5 bases; J trimming: 2 bases; junction bases outside the gene matches: 1. Germline V lookup: CDR1 ENHRY, CDR2 SYGVKD. This CDR3 has 16 residues. CDR3 sequence reads: CAISRDRGPGANVLTF. DNA for the CDR3: TGTGCCATCAGTAGGGACAGGGGGCCTGGGGCCAACGTCCTGACTTTC.

This clone was observed once. This chain uses TRBV29-1 with TRBJ2-3; 7 nucleotides match TRBD1. From germline, CDR1 is SQVTM and CDR2 ANQGSEA. There are 11 residues in the CDR3. J was trimmed by 7 bases and V by 7 bases; bases with no gene match: 5. The CDR3 region is CSGGQPYTQYF. Written as DNA, the CDR3 is TGCAGCGGGGGACAGCCTTATACGCAGTATTTT.

This clone was seen a single time. This sequence joins TRBV9 and TRBJ2-6, with 11 nucleotides matching TRBD1. This CDR3 spans 17 amino acids. Germline CDR1 reads SGDLS; CDR2 reads YYNGEE. J gave up 4 bases and V 4 bases, and 7 bases lay outside the gene matches. CDR3 nucleotides: TGTGCCAGCAGCATAGGACAGGGGGCATCAGGGGCCAACGTCCTGACTTTC. It encodes CASSIGQGASGANVLTF.

The chain couples TRBV5-6 to TRBJ1-2, with D perhaps TRBD1 (5 bases). Trimming removed 3 bases from V and 9 bases from J, with 9 bases in between. CDR3 length equals 11 residues. Germline CDR1 SGHDT, CDR2 YYEEEE. The DNA for the CDR3 is TGTGCCAGCAGCTCCGACAGTAGCTACACCTTC. Translated: CASSSDSSYTF.

This chain uses TRBV6-4 with TRBJ2-7; maybe TRBD1 (5 bases). The CDR3 length is 13 residues. Per the germline V gene, CDR1 is MRHNA and CDR2 is SNTAGT. Trimming left V 1 base short and J 2 bases short, with 6 bases between. Here the CDR3 reads CASSDLTAYEQYF. The CDR3 DNA reads TGTGCCAGCAGTGACTTGACAGCCTACGAGCAGTACTTC.

The chain uses TRBV27 and TRBJ2-4, with TRBD1 as a possible D gene (5 bases). The CDR3 is 16 residues long. Trimming took 3 bases from V and 3 from J, leaving 15 bases between them. Germline V gene sequence: CDR1 MNHEY, CDR2 SMNVEV (reference sequence). The chain's CDR3 is CASSFAGRQGKNIQYF. The CDR3 DNA sequence: TGTGCCAGCAGTTTTGCCGGCCGTCAGGGCAAAAACATTCAGTACTTC.

The chain has TRBV5-1 and TRBJ2-2; unclear D gene. The CDR3 is 15 residues long. CDR1 is SGHRS, CDR2 YFSETQ, per germline. V gave up 4 bases and J gave up 5 bases, with 15 bases separating them. In DNA, the CDR3 is TGCGCCAGCAGCCAGGACGACCGTCGAACCGGGGAGCTGTTTTTT. Its translation: CASSQDDRRTGELFF.

The rearrangement joins TRBV7-9 to TRBJ2-3, with TRBD2 matching over 8 bases. Trimming at V came to 5 bases and at J to 1 base, leaving 5 bases not matched to a gene. The CDR3 loop spans 15 amino acids. CDR1 SEHNR and CDR2 FQNEAQ come from the germline V gene (reference sequence). CDR3 in DNA: TGTGCCAGCAGCCCAAGCGGGGGCCGCACAGATACGCAGTATTTT. Protein: CASSPSGGRTDTQYF.

This clone was seen a single time. The V gene is TRBV14, the J gene TRBJ2-6; D is perhaps TRBD2 (7 bases). The CDR3 is 19 residues long. CDR1 SGHDN and CDR2 FVKESK come from the germline V gene. V gave up 1 base and J gave up 0 bases, with 16 bases separating them. The DNA for the CDR3 is TGTGCCAGCAGCCAAGGGGAGGGGACACGCTCCTCTGGGGCCAACGTCCTGACTTTC. Translating it yields CASSQGEGTRSSGANVLTF.

The chain employs TRBV18 and TRBJ1-4; a weak D match, TRBD1 (5 bases). V lost 3 bases, J lost 5 bases, and 13 bases lay in between. The CDR3 sequence is 15 residues long. From germline, CDR1 is KGHSH and CDR2 LQKENI. CDR3 DNA: TGTGCCAGCTCACCTCCGGGGGAGATCAATGAAAAACTGTTTTTT. Its translation is CASSPPGEINEKLFF.

V and J are TRBV11-2 and TRBJ2-5, with D uncertain. The germline CDR1 and CDR2 sequences are SGHAT and FQNNGV. CDR3 size: 15 residues. V dropped 2 bases and J dropped 2 bases, with 12 bases sitting between them. The chain's CDR3 is CASSLTHSIQETQYF. CDR3 DNA: TGTGCCAGCAGCTTAACCCACTCGATTCAAGAGACCCAGTACTTC.